This TCR beta chain was profiled in a study of blood T cell repertoires in COVID-19. Study-wide context: Donors in the United States, Italy and Spain gave samples during acute or convalescent COVID-19.

Germline lookup yields CDR1 LGHNA and CDR2 YNFKEQ. This CDR3 region has 16 residues. V gave up 0 bases and J gave up 8 bases; unmatched junction bases: 9. As processed by the authors: Estimation of nucleated cell counts relied on the amplification of reference gene primers. The repertoire was sequenced with immunoSEQ multiplex PCR; TCRdb's copy has only in-frame clones and lacks some. V and J calls and clone size follow that table, whereas D and trimming were derived from the DNA. The sample contains some 300,000 clones, approximately 90% of which appear only once. This sequence originates from a woman aged 45-65 years with COVID-19, enrolled during active disease. The specimen sequenced was peripheral blood. The chain combines TRBV4-2 with TRBJ2-1; 8 bases fit TRBD1. The CDR3 DNA reads as TGTGCCAGCAGCCAAGAAGGAGGACAGGGTAGCCATGAGCAGTTCTTC. This encodes CASSQEGGQGSHEQFF.